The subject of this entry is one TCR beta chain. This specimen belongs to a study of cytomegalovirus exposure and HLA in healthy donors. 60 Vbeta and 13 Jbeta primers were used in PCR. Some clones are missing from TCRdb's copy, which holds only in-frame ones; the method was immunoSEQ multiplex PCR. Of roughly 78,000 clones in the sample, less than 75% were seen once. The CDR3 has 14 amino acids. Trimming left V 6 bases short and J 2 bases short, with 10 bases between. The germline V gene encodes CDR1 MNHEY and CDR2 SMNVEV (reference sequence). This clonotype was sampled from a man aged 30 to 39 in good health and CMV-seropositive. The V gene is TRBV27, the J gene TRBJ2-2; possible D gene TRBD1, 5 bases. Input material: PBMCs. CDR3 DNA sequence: TGTGCCAGCAGAAGGGGTCCTAACACCGGGGAGCTGTTTTTT. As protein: CASRRGPNTGELFF.